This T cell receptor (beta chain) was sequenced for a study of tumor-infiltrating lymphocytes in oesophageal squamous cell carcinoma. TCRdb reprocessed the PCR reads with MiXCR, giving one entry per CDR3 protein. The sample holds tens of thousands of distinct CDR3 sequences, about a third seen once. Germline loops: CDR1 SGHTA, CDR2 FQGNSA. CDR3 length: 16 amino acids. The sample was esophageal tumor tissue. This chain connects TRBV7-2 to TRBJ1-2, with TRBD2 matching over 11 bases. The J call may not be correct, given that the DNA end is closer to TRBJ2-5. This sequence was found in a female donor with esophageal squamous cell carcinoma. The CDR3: CASSIGGTSGQETQYF. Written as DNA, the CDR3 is TGTGCCAGCAGCATCGGAGGGACTAGCGGACAAGAGACCCAGTACTTC.